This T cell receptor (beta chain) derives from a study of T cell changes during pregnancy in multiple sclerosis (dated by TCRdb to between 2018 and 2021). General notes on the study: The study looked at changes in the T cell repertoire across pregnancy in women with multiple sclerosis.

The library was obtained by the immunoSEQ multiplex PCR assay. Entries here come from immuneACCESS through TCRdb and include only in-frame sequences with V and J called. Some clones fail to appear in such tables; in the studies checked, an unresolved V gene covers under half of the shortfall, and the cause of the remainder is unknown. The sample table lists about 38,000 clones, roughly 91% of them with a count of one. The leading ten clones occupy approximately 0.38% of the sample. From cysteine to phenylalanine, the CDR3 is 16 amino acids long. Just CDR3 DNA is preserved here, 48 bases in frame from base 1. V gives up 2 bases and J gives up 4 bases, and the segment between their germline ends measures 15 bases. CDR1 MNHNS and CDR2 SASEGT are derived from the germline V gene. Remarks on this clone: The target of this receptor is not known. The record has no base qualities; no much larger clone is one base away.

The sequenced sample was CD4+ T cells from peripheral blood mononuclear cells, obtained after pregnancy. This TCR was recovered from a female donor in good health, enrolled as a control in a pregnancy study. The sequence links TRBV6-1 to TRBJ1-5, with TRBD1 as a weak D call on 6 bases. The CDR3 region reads CASSEPNLTGNQPQHF. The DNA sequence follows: TGTGCCAGCAGTGAACCTAACTTGACAGGAAATCAGCCCCAGCATTTT.